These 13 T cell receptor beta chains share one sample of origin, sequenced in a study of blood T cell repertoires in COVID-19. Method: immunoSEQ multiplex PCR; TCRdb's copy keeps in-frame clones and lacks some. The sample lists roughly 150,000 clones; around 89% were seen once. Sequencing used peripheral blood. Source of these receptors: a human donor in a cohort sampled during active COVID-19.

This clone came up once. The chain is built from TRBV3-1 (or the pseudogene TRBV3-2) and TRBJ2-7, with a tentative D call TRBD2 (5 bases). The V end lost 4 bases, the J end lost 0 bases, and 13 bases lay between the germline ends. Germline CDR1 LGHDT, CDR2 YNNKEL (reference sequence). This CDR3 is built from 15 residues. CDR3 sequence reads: CASSPGIWGSYEQYF. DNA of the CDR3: TGTGCCAGCAGCCCCGGGATTTGGGGCTCCTACGAGCAGTACTTC.

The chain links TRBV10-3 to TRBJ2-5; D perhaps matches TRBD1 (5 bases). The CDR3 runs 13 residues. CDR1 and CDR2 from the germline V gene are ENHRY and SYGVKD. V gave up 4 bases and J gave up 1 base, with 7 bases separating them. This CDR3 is CAISGQIQETQYF. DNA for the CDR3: TGTGCCATCAGTGGACAGATCCAAGAGACCCAGTACTTC.

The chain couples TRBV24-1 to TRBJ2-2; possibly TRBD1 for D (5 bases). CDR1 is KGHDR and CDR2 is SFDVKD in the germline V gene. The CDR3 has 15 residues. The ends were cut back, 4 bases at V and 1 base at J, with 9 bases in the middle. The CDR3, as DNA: TGTGCCACCAGTGAAGGGGCTCTGAACACCGGGGAGCTGTTTTTT. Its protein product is CATSEGALNTGELFF.

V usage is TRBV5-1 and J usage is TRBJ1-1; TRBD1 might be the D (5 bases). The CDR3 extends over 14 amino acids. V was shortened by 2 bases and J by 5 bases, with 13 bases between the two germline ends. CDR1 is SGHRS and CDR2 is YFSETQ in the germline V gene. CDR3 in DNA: TGCGCCAGCAGCTTCCGACAGTCGTGGACTGAAGCTTTCTTT. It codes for CASSFRQSWTEAFF.

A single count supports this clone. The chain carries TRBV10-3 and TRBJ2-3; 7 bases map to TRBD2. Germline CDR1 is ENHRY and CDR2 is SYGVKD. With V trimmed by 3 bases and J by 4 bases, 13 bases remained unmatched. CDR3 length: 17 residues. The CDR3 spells CAISDRSQTSSSDTQYF. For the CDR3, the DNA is TGTGCCATCAGTGACCGATCCCAGACTAGCAGCTCAGATACGCAGTATTTT.

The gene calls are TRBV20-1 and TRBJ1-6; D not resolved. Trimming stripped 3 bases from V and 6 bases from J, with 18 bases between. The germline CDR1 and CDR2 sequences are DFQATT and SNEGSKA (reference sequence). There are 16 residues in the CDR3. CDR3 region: CSASESSGRTNSPLHF. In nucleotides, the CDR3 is TGCAGTGCTAGTGAGTCTAGCGGACGTACTAATTCACCCCTCCACTTT.

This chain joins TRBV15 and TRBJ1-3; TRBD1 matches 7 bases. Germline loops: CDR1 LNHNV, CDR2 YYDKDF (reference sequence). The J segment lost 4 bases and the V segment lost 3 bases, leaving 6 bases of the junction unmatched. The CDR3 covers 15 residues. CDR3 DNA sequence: TGTGCCACCAGCAGCCCGAGGGGGCTAGGAAACACCATATATTTT. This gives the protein CATSSPRGLGNTIYF. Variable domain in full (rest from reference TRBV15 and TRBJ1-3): DAMVIQNPRYQVTQFGKPVTLSCSQTLNHNVMYWYQQKSSQAPKLLFHYYDKDFNNEADTPDNFQSRRPNTSFCFLDIRSPGLGDTAMYLCATSSPRGLGNTIYFGEGSWLTVV.

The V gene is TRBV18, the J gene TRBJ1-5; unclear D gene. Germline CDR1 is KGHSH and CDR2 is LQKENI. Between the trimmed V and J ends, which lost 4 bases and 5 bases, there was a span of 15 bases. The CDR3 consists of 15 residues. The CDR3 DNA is TGTGCCAGCTCACGCTACGGCCCTGCGGATCAGCCCCAGCATTTT. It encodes CASSRYGPADQPQHF.

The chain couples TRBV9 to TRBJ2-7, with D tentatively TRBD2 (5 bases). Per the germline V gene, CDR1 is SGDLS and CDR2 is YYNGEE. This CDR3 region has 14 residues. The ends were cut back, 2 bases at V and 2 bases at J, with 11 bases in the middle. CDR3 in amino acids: CASSVLGVPYEQYF. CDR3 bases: TGTGCCAGCAGCGTCCTGGGAGTTCCCTACGAGCAGTACTTC.

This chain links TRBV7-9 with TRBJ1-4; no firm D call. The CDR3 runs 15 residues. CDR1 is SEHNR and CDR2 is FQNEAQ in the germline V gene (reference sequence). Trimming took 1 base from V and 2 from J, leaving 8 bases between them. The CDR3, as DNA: TGTGCCAGCAGCTTAGGATCCGGGACTAATGAAAAACTGTTTTTT. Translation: CASSLGSGTNEKLFF.

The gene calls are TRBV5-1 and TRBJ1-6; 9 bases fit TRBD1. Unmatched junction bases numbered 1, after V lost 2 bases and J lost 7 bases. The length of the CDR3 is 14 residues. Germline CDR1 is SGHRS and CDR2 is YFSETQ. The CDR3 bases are TGCGCCAGCAGCTTTACAGGGGGCAATTCACCCCTCCACTTT. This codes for CASSFTGGNSPLHF.

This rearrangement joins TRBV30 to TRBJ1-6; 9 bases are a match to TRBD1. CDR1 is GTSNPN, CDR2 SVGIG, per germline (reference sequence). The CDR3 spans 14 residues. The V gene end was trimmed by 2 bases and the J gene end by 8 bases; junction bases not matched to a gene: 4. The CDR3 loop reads CAWSLGQGDSPLHF. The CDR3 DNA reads TGTGCCTGGAGTTTGGGACAGGGAGATTCACCCCTCCACTTT.

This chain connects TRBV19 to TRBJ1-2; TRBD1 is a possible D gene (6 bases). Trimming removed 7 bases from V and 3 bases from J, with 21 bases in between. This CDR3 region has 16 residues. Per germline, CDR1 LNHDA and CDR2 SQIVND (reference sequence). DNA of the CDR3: TGTGCCAGTACCCCGAGGGGGTTCTCTGTTGACTATGGCTACACCTTC. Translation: CASTPRGFSVDYGYTF.